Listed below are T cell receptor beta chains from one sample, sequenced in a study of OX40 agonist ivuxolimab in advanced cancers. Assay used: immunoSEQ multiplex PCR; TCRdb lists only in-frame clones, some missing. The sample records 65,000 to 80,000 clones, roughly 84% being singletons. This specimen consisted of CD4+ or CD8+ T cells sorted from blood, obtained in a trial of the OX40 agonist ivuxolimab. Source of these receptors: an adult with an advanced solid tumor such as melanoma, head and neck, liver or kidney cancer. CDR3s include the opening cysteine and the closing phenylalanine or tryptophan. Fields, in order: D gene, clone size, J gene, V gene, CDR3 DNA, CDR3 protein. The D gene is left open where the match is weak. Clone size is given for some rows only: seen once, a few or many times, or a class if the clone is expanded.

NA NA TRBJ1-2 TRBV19 TGTGCCAGTAGTATAGTAGGCGAGAAAAACTATGGCTACACCTTC CASSIVGEKNYGYTF
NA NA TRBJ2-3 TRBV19 TGTGCCCGCCTCAGAGATACGCAGTATTTT CARLRDTQYF
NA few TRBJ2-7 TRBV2 TGTGCCAGCAGGGTAGAGGGGCTTAGCTCCTACGAGCAGTACTTC CASRVEGLSSYEQYF
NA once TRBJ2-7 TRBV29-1 TGCAGCGTTGAAATGGCAGCCTCCTACGAGCAGTACTTC CSVEMAASYEQYF
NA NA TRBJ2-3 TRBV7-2 TGTGCCAGCAGCTTAGGTACCCTAGGGGCTACTAGCACAGATACGCAGTATTTT CASSLGTLGATSTDTQYF
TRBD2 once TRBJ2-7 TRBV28 TGTGCCAGCAGTTTCGAAACTAGCGGGATTTACGAGCAGTACTTC CASSFETSGIYEQYF
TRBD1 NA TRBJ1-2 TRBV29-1 TGCAGCGGGGGACAGGGGGGCAACTATGGCTACACCTTC CSGGQGGNYGYTF
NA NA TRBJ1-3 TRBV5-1 TGCGCCAGCAGCTCCATGGGGGGCTCTGGAAACACCATATATTTT CASSSMGGSGNTIYF
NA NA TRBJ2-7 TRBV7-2 TGTGCCAGCAGCTTAGCGTCAGGGGGGACCTACGAGCAGTACTTC CASSLASGGTYEQYF
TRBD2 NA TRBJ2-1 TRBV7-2 TGTGCCAGCAGCCAACCCACTAGCGGGAGATTTGTTTCCTACAATGAGCAGTTCTTC CASSQPTSGRFVSYNEQFF
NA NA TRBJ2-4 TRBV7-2 TGTGCCAGCAGCTTAGAGTCCGGGTCCGGAGCCAAAAACATTCAGTACTTC CASSLESGSGAKNIQYF
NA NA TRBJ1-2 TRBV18 TGTGCCAGCTCACCACCGGCGGCAGAAAATACCTATGGCTACACCTTC CASSPPAAENTYGYTF
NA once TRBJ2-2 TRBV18 TGTGCCAGCTCACCTCCCGTCCCGGGATACACCGGGGAGCTGTTTTTT CASSPPVPGYTGELFF
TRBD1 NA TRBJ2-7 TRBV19 TGTGCCAGTAGTAAAGCCGGGACAGAGAGCTCCTACGAGCAGTACTTC CASSKAGTESSYEQYF
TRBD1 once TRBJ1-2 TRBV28 TGTGCCAGCCGGACCGACAGGGGAAGTCAAGGCCGTTATGGCTACACCTTC CASRTDRGSQGRYGYTF
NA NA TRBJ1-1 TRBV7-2 TGTGCCAGCAGCCCACAAATGGTGAACACTGAAGCTTTCTTT CASSPQMVNTEAFF
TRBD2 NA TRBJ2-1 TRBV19 TGTGCCAGTAGTCCATGGACTAGCGGGAGTAACAATGAGCAGTTCTTC CASSPWTSGSNNEQFF
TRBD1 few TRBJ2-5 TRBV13 TGTGCCAGCAGTTCTGCCGGGACAGGGTCGGGGGCCCAGTACTTC CASSSAGTGSGAQYF
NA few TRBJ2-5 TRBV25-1 TGTGCCAGCACCCAATCAGGGGGGGGCTGGGCAGAGACCCAGTACTTC CASTQSGGGWAETQYF
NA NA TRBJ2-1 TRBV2 TGTGCCAGCAGTGTCCTGGGAAAGCCGTTCTTC CASSVLGKPFF
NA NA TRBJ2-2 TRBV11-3 TGTGCCAGCAGCTTAGAGAGGGCTGGAAACACCGGGGAGCTGTTTTTT CASSLERAGNTGELFF
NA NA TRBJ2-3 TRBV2 TGTGCCAGCAGGACGGGAGTCACAGATACGCAGTATTTT CASRTGVTDTQYF
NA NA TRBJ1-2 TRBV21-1 TGTGCCAGCAGCAAAGGGTGTGAGGGGGCGGGCTATGGCTACACCTTC CASSKGCEGAGYGYTF
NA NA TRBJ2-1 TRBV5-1 TGCGCCAGCAGCTTGGGACAGGGAGGCAATGAGCAGTTCTTC CASSLGQGGNEQFF
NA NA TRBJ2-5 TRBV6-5 TGTGCCAGCAGTCCGGGGGAGACCCAGTACTTC CASSPGETQYF
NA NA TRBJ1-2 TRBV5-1 TGCGCCAGCAGCTTGGTAACAGGCCCGATCTATGGCTACACCTTC CASSLVTGPIYGYTF
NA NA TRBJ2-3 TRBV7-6 TGTGCCAGCAGCCCCCCCCCTCGTGGGGCGGCGGGCACAGATACGCAGTATTTT CASSPPPRGAAGTDTQYF
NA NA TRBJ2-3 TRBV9 TGTGCCAGCAGCGGAAAGGACGGGAGCACAGATACGCAGTATTTT CASSGKDGSTDTQYF
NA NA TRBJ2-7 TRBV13 TGTGCCAGCAGCTTACGTGGGACTTTAATTTACGAGCAGTACTTC CASSLRGTLIYEQYF
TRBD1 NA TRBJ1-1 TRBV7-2 TGTGCCAGCAGTTTGACAGGGGGAGACACTGAAGCTTTCTTT CASSLTGGDTEAFF
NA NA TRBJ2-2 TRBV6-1 TGTGCCAGCAGTGAAGCGTTGGCCCTCACCGGGGAGCTGTTTTTT CASSEALALTGELFF
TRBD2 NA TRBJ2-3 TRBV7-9 TGTGCCAGCAGTTCTAGCGGGATCACAGATACGCAGTATTTT CASSSSGITDTQYF
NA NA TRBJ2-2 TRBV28 TGTGCCAGCATGTCGAGGGGGAGGAACACCGGGGAGCTGTTTTTT CASMSRGRNTGELFF
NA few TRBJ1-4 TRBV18 TGTGCCAGCTCTAAAACGGGAAATAATGAAAAACTGTTTTTT CASSKTGNNEKLFF
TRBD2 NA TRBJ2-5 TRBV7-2 TGTGCCAGCAGCCCGGGACTAGCTCGGGAGACCCAGTACTTC CASSPGLARETQYF
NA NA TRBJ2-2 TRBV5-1 TGCGCCAGCAGCCCGGCACTAGACACCGGGGAGCTGTTTTTT CASSPALDTGELFF
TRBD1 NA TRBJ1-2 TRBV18 TGTGCCAGCTCACCAGACAGGGTAGCTGGCTACACCTTC CASSPDRVAGYTF
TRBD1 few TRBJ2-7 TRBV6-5 TGTGCCAGCAGTTACACCGGGACAGACTCCTACGAGCAGTACTTC CASSYTGTDSYEQYF
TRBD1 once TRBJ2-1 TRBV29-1 TGCAGCGGGTACAGGGGGCATGAGCAGTTCTTC CSGYRGHEQFF
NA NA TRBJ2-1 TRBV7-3 TGTGCCAGCAGCTTAAGGGCGAGCTCCTACAATGAGCAGTTCTTC CASSLRASSYNEQFF
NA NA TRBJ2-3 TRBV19 TGTGCCAGTAGTTCGGCCTTTGGCTACTCTACTGGCCCAGATACGCAGTATTTT CASSSAFGYSTGPDTQYF
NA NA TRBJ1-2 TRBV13 TGTGCCAGCAGCATACAGGCGCCGGATGCCCACTTC CASSIQAPDAHF
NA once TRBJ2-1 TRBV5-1 TGCGCCAGCAGCTTGGCTAGCGAATACAATGAGCAGTTCTTC CASSLASEYNEQFF
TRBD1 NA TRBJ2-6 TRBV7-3 TGTGCCAGCAGCTTGGAACAGGGGGGAAGCGTCCTGACTTTC CASSLEQGGSVLTF
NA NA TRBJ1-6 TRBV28 TGTGCCAGCAGTCCACTATTCTTGTTGGCTCCCACACCCCTCCACTTT CASSPLFLLAPTPLHF
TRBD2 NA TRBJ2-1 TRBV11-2 TGTGCCAGCAGTCTAAGACTAGCGGGAGGCAGTGAGCAGTTCTTC CASSLRLAGGSEQFF